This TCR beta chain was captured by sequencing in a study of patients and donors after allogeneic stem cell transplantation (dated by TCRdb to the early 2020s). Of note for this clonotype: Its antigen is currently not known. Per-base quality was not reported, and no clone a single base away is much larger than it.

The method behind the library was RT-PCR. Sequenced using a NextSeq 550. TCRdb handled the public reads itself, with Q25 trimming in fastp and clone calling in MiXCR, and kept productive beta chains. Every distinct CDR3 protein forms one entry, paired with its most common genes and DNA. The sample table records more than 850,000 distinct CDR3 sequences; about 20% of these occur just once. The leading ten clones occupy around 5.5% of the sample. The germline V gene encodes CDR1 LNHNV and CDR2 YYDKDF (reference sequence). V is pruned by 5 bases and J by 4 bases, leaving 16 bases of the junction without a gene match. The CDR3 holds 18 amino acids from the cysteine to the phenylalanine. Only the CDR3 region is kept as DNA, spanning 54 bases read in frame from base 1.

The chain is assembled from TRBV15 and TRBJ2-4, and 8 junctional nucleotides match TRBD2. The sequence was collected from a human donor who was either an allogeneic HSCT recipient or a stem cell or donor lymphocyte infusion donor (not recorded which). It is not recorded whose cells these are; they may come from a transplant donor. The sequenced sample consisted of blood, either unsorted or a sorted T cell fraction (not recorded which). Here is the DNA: TGTGCCACCAGCTTCGGGAGATCGGGGGGGCGGGAGAAAAACATTCAGTACTTC. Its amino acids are CATSFGRSGGREKNIQYF.